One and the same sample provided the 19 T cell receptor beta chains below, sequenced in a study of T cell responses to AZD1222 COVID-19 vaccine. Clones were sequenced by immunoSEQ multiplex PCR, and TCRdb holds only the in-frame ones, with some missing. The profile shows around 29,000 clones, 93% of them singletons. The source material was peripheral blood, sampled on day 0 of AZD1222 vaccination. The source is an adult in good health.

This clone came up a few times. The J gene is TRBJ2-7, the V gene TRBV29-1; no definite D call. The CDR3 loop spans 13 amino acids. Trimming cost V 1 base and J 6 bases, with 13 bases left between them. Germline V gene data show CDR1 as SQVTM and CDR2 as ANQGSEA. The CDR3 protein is CSVEGSRGAEQYF. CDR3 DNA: TGCAGCGTTGAAGGGTCTCGAGGAGCCGAGCAGTACTTC.

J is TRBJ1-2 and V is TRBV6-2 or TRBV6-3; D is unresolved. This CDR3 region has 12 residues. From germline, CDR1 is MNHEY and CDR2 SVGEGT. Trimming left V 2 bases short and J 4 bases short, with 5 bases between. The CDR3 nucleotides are TGTGCCAGCAGTTACGACCTCTATGGCTACACCTTC. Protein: CASSYDLYGYTF.

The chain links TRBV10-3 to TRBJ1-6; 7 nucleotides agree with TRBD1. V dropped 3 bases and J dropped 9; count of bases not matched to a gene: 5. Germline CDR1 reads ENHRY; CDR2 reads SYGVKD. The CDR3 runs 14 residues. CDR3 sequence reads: CAISDQGVGSPLHF. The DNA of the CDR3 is TGTGCCATCAGTGACCAGGGGGTAGGTTCACCCCTCCACTTT.

As DNA, the CDR3 is TGCGCCAGCAGCTTGGCCGCAGGCCCTCAGCTTAACTATGGCTACACCTTC. This gives the protein CASSLAAGPQLNYGYTF. The chain couples TRBV5-1 to TRBJ1-2; no clear D gene. Germline-derived CDR1 and CDR2 are SGHRS and YFSETQ. V was pared by 0 bases and J by 1 base, with 16 bases between. The CDR3 spans 17 residues.

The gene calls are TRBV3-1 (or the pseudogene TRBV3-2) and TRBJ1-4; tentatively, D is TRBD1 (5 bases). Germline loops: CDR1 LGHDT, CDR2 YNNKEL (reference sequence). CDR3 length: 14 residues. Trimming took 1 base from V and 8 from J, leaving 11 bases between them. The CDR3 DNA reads TGTGCCAGCAGCCAAGTTGGGACCTCAGAAAAACTGTTTTTT. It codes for CASSQVGTSEKLFF.

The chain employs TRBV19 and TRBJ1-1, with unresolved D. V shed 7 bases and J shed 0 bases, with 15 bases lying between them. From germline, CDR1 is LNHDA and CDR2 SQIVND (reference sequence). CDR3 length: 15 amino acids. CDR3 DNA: TGTGCCAGTATCAAGCTACAGTCCATGAACACTGAAGCTTTCTTT. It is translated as CASIKLQSMNTEAFF. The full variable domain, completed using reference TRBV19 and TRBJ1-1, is DGGITQSPKYLFRKEGQNVTLSCEQNLNHDAMYWYRQDPGQGLRLIYYSQIVNDFQKGDIAEGYSVSREKKESFPLTVTSAQKNPTAFYLCASIKLQSMNTEAFFGQGTRLTVV.

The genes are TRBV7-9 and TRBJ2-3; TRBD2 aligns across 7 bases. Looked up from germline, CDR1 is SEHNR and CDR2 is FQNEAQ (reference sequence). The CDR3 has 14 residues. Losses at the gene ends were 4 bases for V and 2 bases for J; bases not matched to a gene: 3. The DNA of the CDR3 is TGTGCCAGCAGCTCTGAGCGGGACACAGATACGCAGTATTTT. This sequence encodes CASSSERDTDTQYF.

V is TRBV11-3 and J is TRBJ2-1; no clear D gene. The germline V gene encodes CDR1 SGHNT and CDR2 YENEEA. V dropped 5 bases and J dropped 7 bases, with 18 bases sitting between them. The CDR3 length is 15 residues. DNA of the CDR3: TGTGCCAGCAGCCCCTGGGCTAGTGGCGCAAATGAGCAGTTCTTC. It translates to CASSPWASGANEQFF.

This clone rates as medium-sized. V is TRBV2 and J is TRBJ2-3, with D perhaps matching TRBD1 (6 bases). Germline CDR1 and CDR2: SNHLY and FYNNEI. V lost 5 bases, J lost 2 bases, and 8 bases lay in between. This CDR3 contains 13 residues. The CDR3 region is CASSQGTTDTQYF. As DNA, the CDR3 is TGTGCCAGCAGTCAGGGGACCACAGATACGCAGTATTTT.

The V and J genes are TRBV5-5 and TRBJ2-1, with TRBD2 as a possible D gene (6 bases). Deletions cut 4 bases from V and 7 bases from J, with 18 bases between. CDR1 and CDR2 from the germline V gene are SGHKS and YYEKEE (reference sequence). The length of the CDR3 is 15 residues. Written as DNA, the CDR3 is TGTGCCAGCAGCCCATCAGGAGGGGCGGGAAATGAGCAGTTCTTC. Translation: CASSPSGGAGNEQFF.

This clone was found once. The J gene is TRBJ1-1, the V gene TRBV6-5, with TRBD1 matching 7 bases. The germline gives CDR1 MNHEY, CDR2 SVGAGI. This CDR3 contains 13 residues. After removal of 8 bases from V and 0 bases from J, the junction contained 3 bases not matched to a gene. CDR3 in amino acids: CASGGQVNTEAFF. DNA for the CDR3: TGTGCCAGCGGAGGACAGGTGAACACTGAAGCTTTCTTT.

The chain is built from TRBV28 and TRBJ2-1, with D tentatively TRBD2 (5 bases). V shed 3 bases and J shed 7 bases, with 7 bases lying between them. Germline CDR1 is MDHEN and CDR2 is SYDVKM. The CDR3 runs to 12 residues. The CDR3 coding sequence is TGTGCCAGCAGTTTCCGAGGGAATGAGCAGTTCTTC. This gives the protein CASSFRGNEQFF.

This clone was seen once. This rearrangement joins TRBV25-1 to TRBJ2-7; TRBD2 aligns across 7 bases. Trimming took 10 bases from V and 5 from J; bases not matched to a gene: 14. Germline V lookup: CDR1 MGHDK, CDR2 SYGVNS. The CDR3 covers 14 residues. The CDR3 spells CATAPGGGRNEQYF. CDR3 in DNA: TGTGCCACCGCCCCCGGTGGCGGGAGAAACGAGCAGTACTTC.

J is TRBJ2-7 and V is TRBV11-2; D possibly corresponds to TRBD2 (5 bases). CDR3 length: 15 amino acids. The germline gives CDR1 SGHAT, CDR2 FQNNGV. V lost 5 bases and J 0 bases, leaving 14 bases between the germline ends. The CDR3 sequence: CASSPRRGLSYEQYF. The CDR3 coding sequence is TGTGCCAGCAGCCCGCGGAGAGGGCTCTCCTACGAGCAGTACTTC.

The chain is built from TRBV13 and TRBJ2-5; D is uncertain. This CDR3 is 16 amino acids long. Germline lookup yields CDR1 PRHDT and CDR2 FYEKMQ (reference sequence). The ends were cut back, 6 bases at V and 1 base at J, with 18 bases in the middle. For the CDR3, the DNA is TGTGCCAGCAGTTCCCGCCAGGATAGCCTCCAAGAGACCCAGTACTTC. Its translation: CASSSRQDSLQETQYF. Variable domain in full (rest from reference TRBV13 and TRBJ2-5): AAGVIQSPRHLIKEKRETATLKCYPIPRHDTVYWYQQGPGQDPQFLISFYEKMQSDKGSIPDRFSAQQFSDYHSELNMSSLELGDSALYFCASSSRQDSLQETQYFGPGTRLLVL.

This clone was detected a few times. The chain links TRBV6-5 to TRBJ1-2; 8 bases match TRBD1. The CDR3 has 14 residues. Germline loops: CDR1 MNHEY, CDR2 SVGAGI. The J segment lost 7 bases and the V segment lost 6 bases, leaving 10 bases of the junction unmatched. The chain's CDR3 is CASRLTGDRAGYTF. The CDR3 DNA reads TGTGCCAGCAGATTGACAGGGGATCGCGCTGGCTACACCTTC.

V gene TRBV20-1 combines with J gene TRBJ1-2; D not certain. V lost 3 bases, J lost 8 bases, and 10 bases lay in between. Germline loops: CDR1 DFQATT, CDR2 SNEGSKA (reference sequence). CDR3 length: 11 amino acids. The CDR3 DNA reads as TGCAGTGCTAGCCCGTCGGGAGGCTACACCTTC. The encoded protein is CSASPSGGYTF.

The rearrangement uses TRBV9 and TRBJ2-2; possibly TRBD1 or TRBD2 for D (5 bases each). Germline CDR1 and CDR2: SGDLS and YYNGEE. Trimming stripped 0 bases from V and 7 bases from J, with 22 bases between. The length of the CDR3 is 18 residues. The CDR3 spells CASSVATGLLGRGGELFF. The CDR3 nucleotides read TGTGCCAGCAGCGTAGCTACTGGACTTCTTGGTAGGGGCGGGGAGCTGTTTTTT. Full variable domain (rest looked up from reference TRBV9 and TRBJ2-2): DSGVTQTPKHLITATGQRVTLRCSPRSGDLSVYWYQQSLDQGLQFLIQYYNGEERAKGNILERFSAQQFPDLHSELNLSSLELGDSALYFCASSVATGLLGRGGELFFGEGSRLTVL.

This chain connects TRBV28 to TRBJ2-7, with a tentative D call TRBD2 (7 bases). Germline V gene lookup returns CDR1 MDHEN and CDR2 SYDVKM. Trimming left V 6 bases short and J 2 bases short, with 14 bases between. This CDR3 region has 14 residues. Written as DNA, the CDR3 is TGTGCCAGCAGCCTTGGGGGGGCCCCCTACGAGCAGTACTTC. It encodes CASSLGGAPYEQYF.